The T cell receptor beta chain described here comes from a study of T cells expressing NK-cell markers. Notes on this clonotype: Its antigen remains unknown.

TCR beta cDNA was made by 5'RACE template switching with UMIs. Using the 5' RACE reads, TCRdb records one entry per CDR3 protein without DNA. The sample totals about 460,000 distinct CDR3 sequences. Overall study results and limits: The same clonotypes also predominated in the CD3+CD56-NKG2C+ fraction of a handful of donors. Of the CD8+ T cell pool in five or six donors, about 1.0-8% was accounted for by dominant NKG2C+ clonotypes.

The sample was blood T cells: a sorted CD56 or NKG2C T cell subset, CD4+ or CD8+ T cells, or bulk PBMC T cells (not recorded which). The TCR was taken from a woman between 45 and 60 years old in good health.

The CDR3 here is CASIKARDKGEKLFF. This rearrangement joins TRBV2 to TRBJ1-4; TCRdb indicates TRBD1, and absent DNA this call remains unverified. The CDR3 loop spans 15 amino acids. Per germline, CDR1 SNHLY and CDR2 FYNNEI.